This TCR beta chain stems from a study of OX40 agonist ivuxolimab in advanced cancers. Trimming took off 0 bases at V and 2 bases at J, with 14 bases between the two ends. This CDR3 comprises 16 residues. The germline V gene encodes CDR1 SGHRS and CDR2 YFSETQ. Some clones are missing from TCRdb's copy, which holds only in-frame ones; the method was immunoSEQ multiplex PCR. The sample has 65,000 to 95,000 clones, roughly nine tenths seen once. This receptor was taken from an adult with an advanced solid tumor such as melanoma, head and neck, liver or kidney cancer. This chain uses TRBV5-1 with TRBJ1-1; D unclear. The source material was CD4+ or CD8+ T cells sorted from blood, sampled in a trial of the OX40 agonist ivuxolimab. DNA for the CDR3: TGCGCCAGCAGCTTGGAAGACTTTTGGACTAACACTGAAGCTTTCTTT. It is translated as CASSLEDFWTNTEAFF.